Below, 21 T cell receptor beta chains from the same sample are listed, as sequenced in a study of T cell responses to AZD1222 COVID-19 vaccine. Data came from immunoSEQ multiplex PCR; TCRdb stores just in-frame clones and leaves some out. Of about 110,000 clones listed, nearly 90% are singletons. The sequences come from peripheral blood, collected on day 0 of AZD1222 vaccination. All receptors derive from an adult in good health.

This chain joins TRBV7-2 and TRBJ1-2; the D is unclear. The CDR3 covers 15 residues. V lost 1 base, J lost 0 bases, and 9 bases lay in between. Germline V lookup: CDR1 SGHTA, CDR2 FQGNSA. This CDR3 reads CASSLERATNYGYTF. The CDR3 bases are TGTGCCAGCAGCTTAGAACGGGCCACTAACTATGGCTACACCTTC.

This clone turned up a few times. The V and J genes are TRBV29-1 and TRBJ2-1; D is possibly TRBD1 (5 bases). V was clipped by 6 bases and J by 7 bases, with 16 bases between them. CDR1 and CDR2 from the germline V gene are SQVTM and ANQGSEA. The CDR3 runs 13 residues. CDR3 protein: CSVQAAGRNEQFF. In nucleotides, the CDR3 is TGCAGCGTACAGGCCGCTGGAAGAAATGAGCAGTTCTTC.

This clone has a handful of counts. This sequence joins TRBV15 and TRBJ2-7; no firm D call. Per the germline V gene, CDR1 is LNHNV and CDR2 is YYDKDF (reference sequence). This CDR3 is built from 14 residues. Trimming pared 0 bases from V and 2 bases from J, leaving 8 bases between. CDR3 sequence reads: CATSREASTYEQYF. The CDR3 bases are TGTGCCACCAGCAGAGAGGCCAGTACCTACGAGCAGTACTTC.

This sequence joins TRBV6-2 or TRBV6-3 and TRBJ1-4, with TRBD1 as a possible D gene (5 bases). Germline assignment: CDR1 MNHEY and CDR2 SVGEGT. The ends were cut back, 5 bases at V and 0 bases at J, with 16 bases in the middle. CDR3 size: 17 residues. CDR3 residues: CASSTWSGTATNEKLFF. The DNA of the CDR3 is TGTGCCAGCAGTACCTGGTCAGGGACGGCAACTAATGAAAAACTGTTTTTT.

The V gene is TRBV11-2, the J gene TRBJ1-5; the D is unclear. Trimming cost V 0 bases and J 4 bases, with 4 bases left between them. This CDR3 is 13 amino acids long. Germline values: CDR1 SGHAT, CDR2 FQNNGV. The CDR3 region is CASSLEVNQPQHF. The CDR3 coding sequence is TGTGCCAGCAGCTTAGAGGTGAATCAGCCCCAGCATTTT.

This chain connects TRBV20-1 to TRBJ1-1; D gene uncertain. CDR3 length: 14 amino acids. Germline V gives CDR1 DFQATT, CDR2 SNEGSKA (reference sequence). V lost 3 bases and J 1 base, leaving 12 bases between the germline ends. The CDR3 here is CSASLGGGNTEAFF. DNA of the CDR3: TGCAGTGCTAGTCTGGGCGGCGGGAACACTGAAGCTTTCTTT.

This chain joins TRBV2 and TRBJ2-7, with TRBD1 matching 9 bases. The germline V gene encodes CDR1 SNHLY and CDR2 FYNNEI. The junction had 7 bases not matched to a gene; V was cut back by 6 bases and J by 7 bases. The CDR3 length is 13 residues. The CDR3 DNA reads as TGTGCCAGCAGGATACAGGGGGCGGGGGAGCAGTACTTC. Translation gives CASRIQGAGEQYF.

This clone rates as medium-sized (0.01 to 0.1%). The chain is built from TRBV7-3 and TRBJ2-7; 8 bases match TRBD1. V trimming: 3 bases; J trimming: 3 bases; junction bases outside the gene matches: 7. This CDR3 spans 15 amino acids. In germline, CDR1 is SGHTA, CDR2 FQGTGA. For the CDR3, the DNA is TGTGCCAGCAGCTTCACGGACAGGGTCGGCTACGAGCAGTACTTC. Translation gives CASSFTDRVGYEQYF.

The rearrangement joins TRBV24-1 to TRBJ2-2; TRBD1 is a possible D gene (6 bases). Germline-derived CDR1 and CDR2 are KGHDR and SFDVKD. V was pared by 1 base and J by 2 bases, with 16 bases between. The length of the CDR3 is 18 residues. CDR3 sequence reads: CATSDFQTWGPNTGELFF. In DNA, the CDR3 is TGTGCCACCAGTGATTTCCAGACATGGGGGCCCAACACCGGGGAGCTGTTTTTT.

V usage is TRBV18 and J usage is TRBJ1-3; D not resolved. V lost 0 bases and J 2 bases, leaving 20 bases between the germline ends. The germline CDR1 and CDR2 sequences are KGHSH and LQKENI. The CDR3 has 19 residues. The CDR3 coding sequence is TGTGCCAGCTCACCACCGAATTGGAGGGAAGAAAAGACTGGAAACACCATATATTTT. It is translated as CASSPPNWREEKTGNTIYF.

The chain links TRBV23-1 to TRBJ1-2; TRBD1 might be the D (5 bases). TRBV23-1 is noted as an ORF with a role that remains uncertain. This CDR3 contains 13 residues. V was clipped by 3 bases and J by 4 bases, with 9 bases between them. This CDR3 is CASSQAGTYGYTF. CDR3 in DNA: TGCGCCAGCAGTCAGGCAGGGACCTATGGCTACACCTTC.

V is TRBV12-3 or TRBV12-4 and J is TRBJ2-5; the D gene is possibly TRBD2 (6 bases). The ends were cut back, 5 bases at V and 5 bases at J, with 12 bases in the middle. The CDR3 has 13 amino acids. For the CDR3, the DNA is TGTGCCAGCAGTACGGGACTGTCGGAGACCCAGTACTTC. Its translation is CASSTGLSETQYF.

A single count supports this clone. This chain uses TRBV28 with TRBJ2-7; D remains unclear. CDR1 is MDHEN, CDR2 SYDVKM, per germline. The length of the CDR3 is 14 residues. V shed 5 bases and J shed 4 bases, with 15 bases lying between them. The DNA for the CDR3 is TGTGCCAGCAGTACCCTTAGGGCGGCGTACGAGCAGTACTTC. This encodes CASSTLRAAYEQYF. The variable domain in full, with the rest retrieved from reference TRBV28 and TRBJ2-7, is DVKVTQSSRYLVKRTGEKVFLECVQDMDHENMFWYRQDPGLGLRLIYFSYDVKMKEKGDIPEGYSVSREKKERFSLILESASTNQTSMYLCASSTLRAAYEQYFGPGTRLTVT.

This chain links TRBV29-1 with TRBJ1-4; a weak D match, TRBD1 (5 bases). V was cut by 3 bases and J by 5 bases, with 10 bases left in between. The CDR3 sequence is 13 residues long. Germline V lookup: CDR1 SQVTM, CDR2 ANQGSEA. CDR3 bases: TGCAGCGTTGAGGGGACGGGGAATGAAAAACTGTTTTTT. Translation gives CSVEGTGNEKLFF.

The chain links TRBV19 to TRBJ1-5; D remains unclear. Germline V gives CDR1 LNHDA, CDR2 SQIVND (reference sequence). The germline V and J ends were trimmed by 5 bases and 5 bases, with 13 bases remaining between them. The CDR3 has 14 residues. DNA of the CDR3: TGTGCCAGTAGTCGGGGTAGCGGGTATCAGCCCCAGCATTTT. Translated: CASSRGSGYQPQHF.

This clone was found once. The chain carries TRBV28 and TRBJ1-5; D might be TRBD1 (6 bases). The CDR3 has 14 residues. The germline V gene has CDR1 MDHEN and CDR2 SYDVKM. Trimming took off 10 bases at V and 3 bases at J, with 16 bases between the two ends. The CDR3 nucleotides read TGTGCCATCCTATCGGGGGGGCACAATCAGCCCCAGCATTTT. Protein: CAILSGGHNQPQHF.

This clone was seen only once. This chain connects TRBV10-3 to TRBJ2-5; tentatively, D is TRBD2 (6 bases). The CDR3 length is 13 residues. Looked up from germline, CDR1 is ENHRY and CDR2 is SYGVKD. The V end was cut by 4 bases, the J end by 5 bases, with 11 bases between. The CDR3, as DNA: TGTGCCATCAGTGGGGGGACTGGGGAGACCCAGTACTTC. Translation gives CAISGGTGETQYF.

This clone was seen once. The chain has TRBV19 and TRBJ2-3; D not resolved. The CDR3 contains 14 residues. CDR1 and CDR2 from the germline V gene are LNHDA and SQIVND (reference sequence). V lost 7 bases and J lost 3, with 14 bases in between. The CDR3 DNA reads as TGTGCCAGTAAGGACGTTAAACCGACAGATACGCAGTATTTT. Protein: CASKDVKPTDTQYF.

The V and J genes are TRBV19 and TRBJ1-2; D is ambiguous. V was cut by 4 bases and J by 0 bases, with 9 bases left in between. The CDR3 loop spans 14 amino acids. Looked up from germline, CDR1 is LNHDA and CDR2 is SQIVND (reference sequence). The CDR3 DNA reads TGTGCCAGTAGTACGACATTTGCTAACTATGGCTACACCTTC. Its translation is CASSTTFANYGYTF.

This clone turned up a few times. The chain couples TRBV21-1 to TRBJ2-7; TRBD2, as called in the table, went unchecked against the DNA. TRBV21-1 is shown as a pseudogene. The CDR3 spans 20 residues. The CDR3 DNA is TGTGCCAGCAGCTTACCCTCAAGGGCTAGCGGGAGGGCCGGTCCCTACGAGCAGTACTTC. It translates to CASSLPSRASGRAGPYEQYF.

The CDR3: CASSQIRTEKLFF. The CDR3 nucleotides read TGCGCCAGCAGCCAAATCCGGACTGAAAAACTGTTTTTT. The rearrangement uses TRBV4-3 and TRBJ1-4; D not resolved. Between the trimmed V and J ends, which lost 2 bases and 7 bases, there was a span of 8 bases. This CDR3 comprises 13 residues. Germline assignment: CDR1 LGHNA and CDR2 YSLEER.